The T cell receptor (beta chain) described here comes from a study of blood T cell repertoires in COVID-19. The overall study: Collection of acute and convalescent COVID-19 samples took place in the United States, Italy and Spain. Sample material is recorded as cDNA or gDNA derived from T cells, B-cell-depleted T cells, or PBMCs.

The authors' processing: Scientists estimated how many nucleated cells there were by amplifying reference gene primers. This table comes from immunoSEQ multiplex PCR, and its TCRdb copy is limited to in-frame clones, with some not included. For V, J and clone size, that table is used; D and trimming come from the DNA. The table shows fewer than 110,000 clones, with around 80% occurring only once. The sequencing input was peripheral blood. This sequence originates from a man in his 70s with acute or convalescent COVID-19.

CDR3 in DNA: TGTGCCAGTAGTATAGGCCAGGACTGGATTAGCAATCAGCCCCAGCATTTT. Translating gives CASSIGQDWISNQPQHF. The chain is built from TRBV19 and TRBJ1-5, with D uncertain. The CDR3 has 17 residues. CDR1 and CDR2 from the germline V gene are LNHDA and SQIVND (reference sequence). V was pared by 1 base and J by 0 bases, with 13 bases between.